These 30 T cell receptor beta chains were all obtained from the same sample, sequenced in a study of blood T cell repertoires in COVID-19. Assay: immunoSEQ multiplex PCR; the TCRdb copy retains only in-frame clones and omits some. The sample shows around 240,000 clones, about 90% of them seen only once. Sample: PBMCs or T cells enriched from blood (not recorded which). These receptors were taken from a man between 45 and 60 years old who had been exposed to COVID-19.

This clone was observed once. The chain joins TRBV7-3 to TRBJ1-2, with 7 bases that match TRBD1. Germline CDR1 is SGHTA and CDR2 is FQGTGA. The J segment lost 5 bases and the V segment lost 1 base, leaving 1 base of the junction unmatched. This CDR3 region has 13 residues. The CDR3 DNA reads TGTGCCAGCAGCTTAAACAGGGGATATGGCTACACCTTC. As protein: CASSLNRGYGYTF. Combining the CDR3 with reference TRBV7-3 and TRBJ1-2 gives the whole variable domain GAGVSQTPSNKVTEKGKYVELRCDPISGHTALYWYRQSLGQGPEFLIYFQGTGAADDSGLPNDRFFAVRPEGSVSTLKIQRTERGDSAVYLCASSLNRGYGYTFGSGTRLTVV.

The CDR3 sequence is CASSEVGEKLFF. In DNA form, the CDR3 reads TGTGCCAGCAGCGAAGTCGGGGAAAAACTGTTTTTT. The chain carries TRBV7-9 and TRBJ1-4; D ambiguous. V was pared by 5 bases and J by 8 bases, with 9 bases between. The CDR3 covers 12 residues. Germline V gives CDR1 SEHNR, CDR2 FQNEAQ (reference sequence).

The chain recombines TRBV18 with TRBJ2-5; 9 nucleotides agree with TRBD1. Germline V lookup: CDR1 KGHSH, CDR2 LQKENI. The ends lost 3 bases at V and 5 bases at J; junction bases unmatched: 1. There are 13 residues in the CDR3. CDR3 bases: TGTGCCAGCTCACCGGACAGGGGCGAGACCCAGTACTTC. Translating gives CASSPDRGETQYF.

CDR3 protein: CASSLTWADDTGELFF. CDR3 in DNA: TGTGCCAGCAGCTTAACGTGGGCCGATGACACCGGGGAGCTGTTTTTT. The rearrangement uses TRBV7-3 and TRBJ2-2; D is undetermined. Germline CDR1 SGHTA, CDR2 FQGTGA. Trimming removed 0 bases at V and 3 bases at J, with 11 bases between. This CDR3 is built from 16 residues.

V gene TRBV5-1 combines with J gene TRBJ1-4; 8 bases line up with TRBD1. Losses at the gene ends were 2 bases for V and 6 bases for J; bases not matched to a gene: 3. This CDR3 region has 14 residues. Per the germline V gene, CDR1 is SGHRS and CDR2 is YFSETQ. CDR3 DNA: TGCGCCAGCAGCTTTGACAGGGGAGATGAAAAACTGTTTTTT. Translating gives CASSFDRGDEKLFF.

The CDR3 DNA is TGCGCCAGCAGCTTACAGGGGGCGGAGAATGAGCAGTTCTTC. It codes for CASSLQGAENEQFF. The genes are TRBV5-1 and TRBJ2-1, with TRBD1 matching 9 bases. The germline V gene encodes CDR1 SGHRS and CDR2 YFSETQ. This CDR3 is 14 amino acids long. V shed 2 bases and J 7 bases; nucleotides not matched to a gene: 4.

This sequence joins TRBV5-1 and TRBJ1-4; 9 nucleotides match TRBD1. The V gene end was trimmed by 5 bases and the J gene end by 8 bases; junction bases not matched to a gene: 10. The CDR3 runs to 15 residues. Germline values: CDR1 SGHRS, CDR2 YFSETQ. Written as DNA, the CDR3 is TGCGCCAGCAGGTACCGACAGGGGGTCCGGGAAAAACTGTTTTTT. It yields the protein CASRYRQGVREKLFF.

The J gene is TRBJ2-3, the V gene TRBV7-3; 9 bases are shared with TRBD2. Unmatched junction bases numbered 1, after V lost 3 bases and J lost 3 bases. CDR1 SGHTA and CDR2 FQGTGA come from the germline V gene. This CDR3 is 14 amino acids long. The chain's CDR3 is CASSFSGGTDTQYF. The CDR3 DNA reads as TGTGCCAGCAGCTTTAGCGGGGGTACAGATACGCAGTATTTT. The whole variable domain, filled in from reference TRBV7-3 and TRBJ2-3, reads GAGVSQTPSNKVTEKGKYVELRCDPISGHTALYWYRQSLGQGPEFLIYFQGTGAADDSGLPNDRFFAVRPEGSVSTLKIQRTERGDSAVYLCASSFSGGTDTQYFGPGTRLTVL.

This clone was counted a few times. The CDR3 DNA reads as TGTGCCAGCAGCCTGGGGACAAGAACTTTGTCTGAAGCTTTCTTT. It is translated as CASSLGTRTLSEAFF. This chain uses TRBV5-5 with TRBJ1-1, with D possibly TRBD1 on 6 matching bases. This CDR3 spans 15 amino acids. The germline V gene has CDR1 SGHKS and CDR2 YYEKEE (reference sequence). V was cut by 4 bases and J by 6 bases, with 19 bases left in between.

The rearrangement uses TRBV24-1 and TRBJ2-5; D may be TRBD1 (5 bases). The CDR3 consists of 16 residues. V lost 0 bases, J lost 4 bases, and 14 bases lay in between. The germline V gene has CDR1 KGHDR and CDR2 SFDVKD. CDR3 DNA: TGTGCCACCAGTGATTTGCCGGGCAGGGTGGGAGAGACCCAGTACTTC. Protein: CATSDLPGRVGETQYF.

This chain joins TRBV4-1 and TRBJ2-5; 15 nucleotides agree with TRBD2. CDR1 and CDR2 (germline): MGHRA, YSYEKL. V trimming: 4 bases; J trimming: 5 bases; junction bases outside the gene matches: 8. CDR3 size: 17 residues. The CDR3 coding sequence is TGCGCCAGCAGCCGCGGACTAGCGGGAGGGCCTATGGAGACCCAGTACTTC. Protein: CASSRGLAGGPMETQYF.

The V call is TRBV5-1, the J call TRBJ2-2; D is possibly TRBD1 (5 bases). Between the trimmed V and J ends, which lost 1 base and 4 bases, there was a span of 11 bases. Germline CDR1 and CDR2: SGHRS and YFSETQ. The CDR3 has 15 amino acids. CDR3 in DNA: TGCGCCAGCAGCTTGCAGGGAAGTTTCACCGGGGAGCTGTTTTTT. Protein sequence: CASSLQGSFTGELFF.

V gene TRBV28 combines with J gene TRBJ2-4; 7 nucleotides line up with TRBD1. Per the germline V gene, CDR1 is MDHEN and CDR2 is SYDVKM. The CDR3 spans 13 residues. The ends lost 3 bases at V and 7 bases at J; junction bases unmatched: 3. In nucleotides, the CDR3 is TGTGCCAGCAGTTTCAGGGGGAATAACATTCAGTACTTC. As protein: CASSFRGNNIQYF.

CDR3 amino acids: CASSFQTGEKLFF. DNA for the CDR3: TGTGCCAGCAGTTTCCAGACAGGGGAGAAACTGTTTTTT. This chain joins TRBV6-5 and TRBJ1-4; 8 positions match TRBD1. With V trimmed by 4 bases and J by 11 bases, 6 bases remained unmatched. Germline loops: CDR1 MNHEY, CDR2 SVGAGI. The CDR3 spans 13 residues.

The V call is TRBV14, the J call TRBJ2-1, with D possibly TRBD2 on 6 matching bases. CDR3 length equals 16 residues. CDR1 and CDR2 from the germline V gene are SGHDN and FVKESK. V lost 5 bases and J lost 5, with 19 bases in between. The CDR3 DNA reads TGTGCCAGCAGCATGAAACGGGACTTAATTGACAATGAGCAGTTCTTC. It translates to CASSMKRDLIDNEQFF.

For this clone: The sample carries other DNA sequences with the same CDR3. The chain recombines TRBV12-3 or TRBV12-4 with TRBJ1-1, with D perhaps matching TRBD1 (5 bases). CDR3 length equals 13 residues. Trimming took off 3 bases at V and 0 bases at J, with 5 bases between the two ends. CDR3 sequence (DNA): TGTGCCAGCAGTTTGACAGTGAACACTGAAGCTTTCTTT. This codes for CASSLTVNTEAFF.

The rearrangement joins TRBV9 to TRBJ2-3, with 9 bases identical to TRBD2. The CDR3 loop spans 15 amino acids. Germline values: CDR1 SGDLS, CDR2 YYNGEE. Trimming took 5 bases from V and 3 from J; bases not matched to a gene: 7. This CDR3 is CASSPGGGGTDTQYF. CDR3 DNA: TGTGCCAGCAGTCCTGGCGGGGGGGGTACAGATACGCAGTATTTT.

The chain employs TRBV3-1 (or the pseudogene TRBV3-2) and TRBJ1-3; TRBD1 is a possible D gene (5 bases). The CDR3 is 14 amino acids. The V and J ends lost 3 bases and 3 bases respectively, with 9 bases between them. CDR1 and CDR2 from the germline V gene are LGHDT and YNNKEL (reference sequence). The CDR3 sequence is CASSQRQIGNTIYF. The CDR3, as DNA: TGTGCCAGCAGCCAGCGACAGATTGGAAACACCATATATTTT.

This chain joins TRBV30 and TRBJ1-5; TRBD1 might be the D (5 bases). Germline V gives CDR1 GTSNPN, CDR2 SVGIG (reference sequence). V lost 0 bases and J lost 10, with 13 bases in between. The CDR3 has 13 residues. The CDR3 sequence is CAWSVRDKGPQHF. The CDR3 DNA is TGTGCCTGGAGTGTCAGGGATAAAGGACCCCAGCATTTT.

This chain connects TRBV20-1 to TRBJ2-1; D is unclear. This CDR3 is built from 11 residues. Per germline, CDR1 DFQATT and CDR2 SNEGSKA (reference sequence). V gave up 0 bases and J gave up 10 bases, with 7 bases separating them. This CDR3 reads CSARDRLEQFF. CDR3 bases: TGCAGTGCTAGAGATCGTCTAGAGCAGTTCTTC.

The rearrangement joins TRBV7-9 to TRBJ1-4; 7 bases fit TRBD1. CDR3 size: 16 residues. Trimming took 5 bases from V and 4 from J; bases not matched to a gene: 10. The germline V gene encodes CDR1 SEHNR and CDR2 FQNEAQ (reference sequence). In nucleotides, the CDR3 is TGTGCCAGCAGCCCGTCCGGGACAGTGCTTAATGAAAAACTGTTTTTT. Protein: CASSPSGTVLNEKLFF.

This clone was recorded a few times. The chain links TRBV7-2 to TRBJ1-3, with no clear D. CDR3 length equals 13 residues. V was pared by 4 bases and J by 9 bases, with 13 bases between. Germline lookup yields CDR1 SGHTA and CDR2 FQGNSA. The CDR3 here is CASSSDRRGTIYF. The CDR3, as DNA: TGTGCCAGCAGCTCTGACCGGAGAGGCACCATATATTTT.

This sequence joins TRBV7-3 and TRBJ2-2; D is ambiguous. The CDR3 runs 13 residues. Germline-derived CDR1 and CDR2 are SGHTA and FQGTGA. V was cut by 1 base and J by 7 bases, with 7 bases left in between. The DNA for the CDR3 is TGTGCCAGCAGCTTAAGTAGTGTCGGGGAGCTGTTTTTT. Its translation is CASSLSSVGELFF.

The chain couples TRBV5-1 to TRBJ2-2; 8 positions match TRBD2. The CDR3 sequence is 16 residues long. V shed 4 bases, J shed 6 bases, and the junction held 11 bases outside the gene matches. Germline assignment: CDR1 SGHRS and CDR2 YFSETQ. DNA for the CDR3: TGCGCCAGCAGCCTCCCCGGGACTAGTTTTCCCGGGGAGCTGTTTTTT. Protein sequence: CASSLPGTSFPGELFF. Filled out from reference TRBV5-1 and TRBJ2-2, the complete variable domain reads KAGVTQTPRYLIKTRGQQVTLSCSPISGHRSVSWYQQTPGQGLQFLFEYFSETQRNKGNFPGRFSGRQFSNSRSEMNVSTLELGDSALYLCASSLPGTSFPGELFFGEGSRLTVL.

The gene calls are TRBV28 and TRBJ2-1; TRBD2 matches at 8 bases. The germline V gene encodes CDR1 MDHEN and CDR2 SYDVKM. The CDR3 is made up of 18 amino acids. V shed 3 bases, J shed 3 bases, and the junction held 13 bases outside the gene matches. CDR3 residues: CASSLVGAGVLDYNEQFF. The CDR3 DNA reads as TGTGCCAGCAGTTTGGTCGGAGCGGGGGTTCTGGACTACAATGAGCAGTTCTTC.

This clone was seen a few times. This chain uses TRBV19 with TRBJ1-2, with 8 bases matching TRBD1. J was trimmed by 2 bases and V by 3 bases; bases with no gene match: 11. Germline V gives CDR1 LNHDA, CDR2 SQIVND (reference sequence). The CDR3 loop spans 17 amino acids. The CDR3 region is CASSIFPSTGANYGYTF. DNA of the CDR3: TGTGCCAGTAGTATTTTTCCTTCGACAGGGGCCAACTATGGCTACACCTTC.

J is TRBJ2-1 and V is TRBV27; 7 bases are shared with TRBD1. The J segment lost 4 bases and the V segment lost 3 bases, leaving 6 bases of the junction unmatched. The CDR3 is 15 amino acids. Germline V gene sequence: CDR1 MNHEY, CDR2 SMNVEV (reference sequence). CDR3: CASSFEGARYNEQFF. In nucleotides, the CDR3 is TGTGCCAGCAGTTTTGAGGGGGCTAGGTACAATGAGCAGTTCTTC.

In nucleotides, the CDR3 is TGTGCCAGCAGCCGTCTACAGGGTTGGAACACTGAAGCTTTCTTT. It is translated as CASSRLQGWNTEAFF. The chain employs TRBV7-9 and TRBJ1-1, with D perhaps TRBD1 (6 bases). The CDR3 extends over 15 amino acids. With 5 bases removed from V and 1 base from J, the gap between germline ends came to 14 bases. The V gene's germline CDR1 is SEHNR and CDR2 FQNEAQ (reference sequence).

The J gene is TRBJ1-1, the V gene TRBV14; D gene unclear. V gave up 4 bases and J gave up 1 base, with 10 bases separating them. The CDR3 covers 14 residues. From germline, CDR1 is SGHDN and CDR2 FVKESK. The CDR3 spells CASSRLTTNTEAFF. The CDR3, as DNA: TGTGCCAGCAGCCGGTTAACAACGAACACTGAAGCTTTCTTT. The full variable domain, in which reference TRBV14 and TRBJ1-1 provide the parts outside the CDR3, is EAGVTQFPSHSVIEKGQTVTLRCDPISGHDNLYWYRRVMGKEIKFLLHFVKESKQDESGMPNNRFLAERTGGTYSTLKVQPAELEDSGVYFCASSRLTTNTEAFFGQGTRLTVV.

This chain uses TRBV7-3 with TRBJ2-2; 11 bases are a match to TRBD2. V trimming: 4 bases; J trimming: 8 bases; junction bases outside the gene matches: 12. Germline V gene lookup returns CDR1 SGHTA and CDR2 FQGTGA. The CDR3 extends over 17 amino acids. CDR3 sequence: CASSSRPGLAVGGELFF. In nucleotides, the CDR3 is TGTGCCAGCAGCTCCCGCCCGGGACTAGCGGTAGGGGGGGAGCTGTTTTTT.